The next 8 T cell receptor beta chains were all read from a single sample in a study of T cells in localized non-small cell lung cancer. Some clones are missing from TCRdb's copy, which holds only in-frame ones; the method was immunoSEQ multiplex PCR. The sample comprises 13,000 or so clones, 86% of which are singletons, and about three fifths rests with the top ten. The material sequenced was peripheral blood, taken before any cancer treatment. These receptors were collected from a male donor at least 60 years old with stage III lung adenocarcinoma.

The J gene is TRBJ2-1, the V gene TRBV7-2; D may be TRBD1 (6 bases). The germline V gene encodes CDR1 SGHTA and CDR2 FQGNSA. V lost 5 bases, J lost 7 bases, and 12 bases lay in between. The CDR3 has 13 amino acids. This CDR3 is CASSGNRVNEQFF. The DNA for the CDR3 is TGTGCCAGCAGCGGAAACAGGGTTAATGAGCAGTTCTTC. The full variable domain, completed using reference TRBV7-2 and TRBJ2-1, is GAGVSQSPSNKVTEKGKDVELRCDPISGHTALYWYRQSLGQGLEFLIYFQGNSAPDKSGLPSDRFSAERTGGSVSTLTIQRTQQEDSAVYLCASSGNRVNEQFFGPGTRLTVL.

The V gene is TRBV2, the J gene TRBJ2-5, with TRBD1 matching over 10 bases. The trim removed 5 bases at V and 5 bases at J, leaving 5 bases unmatched. This CDR3 is built from 14 residues. Germline V gives CDR1 SNHLY, CDR2 FYNNEI. CDR3 amino acids: CASSRDRGIETQYF. CDR3 nucleotides: TGTGCCAGCAGTCGGGACAGGGGTATTGAGACCCAGTACTTC.

In its sample, this clone was seen once. The rearrangement joins TRBV7-9 to TRBJ2-3; D unclear. Trimming removed 3 bases from V and 4 bases from J, with 11 bases in between. This CDR3 comprises 14 residues. Germline values: CDR1 SEHNR, CDR2 FQNEAQ (reference sequence). The CDR3 protein is CASSFIMAADTQYF. The CDR3 region has the DNA TGTGCCAGCAGCTTCATCATGGCGGCAGATACGCAGTATTTT.

The chain combines TRBV27 with TRBJ2-5; 10 bases match TRBD1. CDR1 is MNHEY, CDR2 SMNVEV, per germline (reference sequence). Losses at the gene ends were 5 bases for V and 2 bases for J; bases not matched to a gene: 5. The CDR3 consists of 15 residues. CDR3 in amino acids: CASSTGQGTQETQYF. The DNA for the CDR3 is TGTGCCAGCAGTACGGGACAGGGGACACAAGAGACCCAGTACTTC.

The chain couples TRBV28 to TRBJ1-1, with TRBD1 matching 8 bases. Losses at the gene ends were 3 bases for V and 4 bases for J; bases not matched to a gene: 13. Germline V CDR1 and CDR2: MDHEN, SYDVKM. The CDR3 is 17 amino acids. CDR3 region: CASSFRQGQVLITEAFF. CDR3 bases: TGTGCCAGCAGTTTCAGACAGGGGCAGGTCTTGATCACTGAAGCTTTCTTT.

The chain carries TRBV10-1 and TRBJ2-7; D call uncertain. CDR3 length equals 13 residues. CDR1 is WNHNN and CDR2 is SYGVQD in the germline V gene (reference sequence). V lost 4 bases to trimming and J lost 0 bases, with 7 bases between them. CDR3 DNA sequence: TGCGCCAGCAGTGCAAGTAGCTCCTACGAGCAGTACTTC. This sequence encodes CASSASSSYEQYF.

The chain uses TRBV12-5 and TRBJ1-5, with D maybe TRBD1 (6 bases). V lost 6 bases, J lost 0 bases, and 15 bases lay in between. This CDR3 has 16 amino acids. Germline values: CDR1 LGHNT, CDR2 FRNRAP. CDR3 loop: CASGLGQLYSNQPQHF. The CDR3, as DNA: TGTGCTAGTGGACTAGGACAGCTATATAGCAATCAGCCCCAGCATTTT. Supplemented by reference TRBV12-5 and TRBJ1-5, the full variable domain reads DARVTQTPRHKVTEMGQEVTMRCQPILGHNTVFWYRQTMMQGLELLAYFRNRAPLDDSGMPKDRFSAEMPDATLATLKIQPSEPRDSAVYFCASGLGQLYSNQPQHFGDGTRLSIL.

This chain connects TRBV28 to TRBJ1-2; no reliable D call. The CDR3 covers 11 residues. V dropped 11 bases and J dropped 1 base, with 8 bases sitting between them. Germline V lookup: CDR1 MDHEN, CDR2 SYDVKM. CDR3 amino acids: CALGSNYGYTF. As DNA, the CDR3 is TGTGCCCTGGGGAGTAACTATGGCTACACCTTC.